A selection of T cell receptor beta chains follows, all from one sample in a study of T cells in Graves' hyperthyroidism and ophthalmopathy. TCRdb re-derived calls from the multiplex PCR reads in MiXCR, one entry per CDR3 protein. The table lists around 600,000 distinct CDR3 sequences, more than 15% of them singletons. The sample consisted of blood. These receptors came from a woman in her thirties with Graves' hyperthyroidism. Each CDR3 is given without its conserved first and last residue. D genes are given only for firm matches.

>-|TRBV30
TRSVSEPYNEQF
>-|TRBV4-1
ASSQPSGFYEQY
>-|TRBV6-5
ASSYGTSNEQF
>-|TRBV20-1
SAREASPAWGYT
>TRBD2|TRBV3-1
ASSQWSGSSGNEQF
>TRBD1|TRBV6-2/TRBV6-3
ASSYSQPGTGDTEAF
>TRBD2|TRBV6-9
ASSYRMTSGRAFDNEQF
>-|TRBV14
ASSQVGRGAF
>-|TRBV7-2
ASSLSSGLFYEQY
>-|TRBV27
ASSFPGHGYT
>-|TRBV19
ASSIDGGPPRNEQF
>-|TRBV2
ASSVRVYT
>TRBD1|TRBV5-1
ASSAGQGGDEQF
>TRBD2|TRBV5-6
ASSPTLSGRPSTDTQY
>-|TRBV9
ASSVVAESTGELF
>-|TRBV7-3
ASSQTAGTGELF
>-|TRBV20-1
SAREVTRRY
>TRBD2|TRBV20-1
SAGGLAGGLGYQETQY
>-|TRBV6-5
ASSSLGGEQY
>-|TRBV14
ASSPPRPLGGSSEQF
>-|TRBV19
ASSLVGGRANEQF
>TRBD2|TRBV7-9
ASSSPGQRELHSYQQY
>-|TRBV30
AWSQQGYGYT
>TRBD2|TRBV28
ASRPAGLAGGNEQF
>-|TRBV12-3/TRBV12-4
ASSDPHIGDTEAF
>TRBD2|TRBV27
ASQGLAYEQY
>TRBD2|TRBV11-1
ASSLSGRRTGELF
>TRBD2|TRBV11-2
ASSLRTSGVQETQY
>TRBD2|TRBV11-1
ASSLDKLAGVAWEF
>TRBD1|TRBV19
ASRGQGVNQPQH
>-|TRBV10-3
AISELRSVNYGYT
>-|TRBV20-1
SARINALSGNTIY
>-|TRBV6-2/TRBV6-3
ASSQTPTVTGELF
>-|TRBV7-9
ASSLAVGSGPYEQY
>TRBD1|TRBV2
ASGVGQGAYEQY
>-|TRBV5-1
ASSLRGSADTQY
>TRBD2|TRBV7-9
ASSLVGLASDTQY
>-|TRBV18
ASSPREGDTQY
>TRBD2|TRBV3-1
ASSQDCGRERYEQY
>-|TRBV12-3/TRBV12-4
ASSFGTNTEAF
>TRBD1|TRBV6-1
ASTATGDGNTIY
>TRBD1|TRBV28
ASSSGQKNTEAF
>-|TRBV19
ATRGQPGSYNEQF
>TRBD2|TRBV19
ASSIYGRVSYNEQF
>-|TRBV7-9
ASSPAGAQY
>TRBD2|TRBV11-2
ASRGTSGRAAETQY
>TRBD1|TRBV20-1
SVPQGAYDQPQH
>TRBD2|TRBV15
ATSRGEGGDTDTQY
>TRBD1|TRBV10-3
AISESGTGTYGYT
>TRBD1|TRBV9
ASSPPGGGQGKDTQY
>-|TRBV29-1
SVESGSYNEQF
>TRBD1|TRBV5-1
ASSTGQGGGTEAF
>TRBD2|TRBV28
ASSFRTSGSIYEQY
>-|TRBV7-2
ASSLVGLETQY
>-|TRBV9
ASSEGGLVEKLF